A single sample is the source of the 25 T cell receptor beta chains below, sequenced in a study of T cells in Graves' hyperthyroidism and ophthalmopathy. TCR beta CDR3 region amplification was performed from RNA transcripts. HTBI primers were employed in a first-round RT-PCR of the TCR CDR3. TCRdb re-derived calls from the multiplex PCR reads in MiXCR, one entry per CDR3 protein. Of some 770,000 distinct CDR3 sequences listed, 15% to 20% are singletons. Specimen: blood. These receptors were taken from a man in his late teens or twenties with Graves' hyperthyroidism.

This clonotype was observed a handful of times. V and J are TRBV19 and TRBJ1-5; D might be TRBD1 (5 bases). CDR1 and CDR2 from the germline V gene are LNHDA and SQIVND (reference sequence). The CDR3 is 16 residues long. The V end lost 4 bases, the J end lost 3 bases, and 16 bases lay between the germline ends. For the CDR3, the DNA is TGTGCCAGTAGTAGGGGCCAGGGCGGTTACAATCAGCCCCAGCATTTT. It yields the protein CASSRGQGGYNQPQHF.

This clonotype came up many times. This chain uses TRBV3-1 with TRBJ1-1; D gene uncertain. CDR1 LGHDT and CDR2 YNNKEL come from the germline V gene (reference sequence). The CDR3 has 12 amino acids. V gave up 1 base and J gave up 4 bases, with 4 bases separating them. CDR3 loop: CASSQVSTEAFF. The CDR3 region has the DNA TGTGCCAGCAGCCAAGTTTCCACTGAAGCTTTCTTT. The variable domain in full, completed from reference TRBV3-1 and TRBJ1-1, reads DTAVSQTPKYLVTQMGNDKSIKCEQNLGHDTMYWYKQDSKKFLKIMFSYNNKELIINETVPNRFSPKSPDKAHLNLHINSLELGDSAVYFCASSQVSTEAFFGQGTRLTVV.

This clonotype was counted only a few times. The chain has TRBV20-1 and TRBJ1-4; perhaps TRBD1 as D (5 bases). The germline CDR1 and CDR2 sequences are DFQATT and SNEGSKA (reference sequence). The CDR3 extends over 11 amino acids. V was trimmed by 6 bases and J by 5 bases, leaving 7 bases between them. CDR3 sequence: CSARENEKLFF. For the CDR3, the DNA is TGCAGTGCCAGGGAAAATGAAAAACTGTTTTTT.

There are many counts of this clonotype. This chain's CDR3 is CASSPVAGPSYEQYF. DNA of the CDR3: TGTGCCAGCAGCCCGGTAGCAGGGCCTTCCTACGAGCAGTACTTC. The rearrangement joins TRBV28 to TRBJ2-7, with D maybe TRBD1 (5 bases). Per the germline V gene, CDR1 is MDHEN and CDR2 is SYDVKM. The CDR3 is 15 amino acids. V lost 6 bases to trimming and J lost 1 base, with 16 bases between them.

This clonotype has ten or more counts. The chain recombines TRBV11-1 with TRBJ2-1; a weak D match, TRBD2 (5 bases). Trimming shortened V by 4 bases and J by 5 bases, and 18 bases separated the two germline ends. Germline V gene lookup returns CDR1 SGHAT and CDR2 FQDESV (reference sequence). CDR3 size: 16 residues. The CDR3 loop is CASSYPRGKEDNEQFF. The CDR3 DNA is TGTGCCAGCAGCTACCCCCGTGGGAAGGAGGACAATGAGCAGTTCTTC.

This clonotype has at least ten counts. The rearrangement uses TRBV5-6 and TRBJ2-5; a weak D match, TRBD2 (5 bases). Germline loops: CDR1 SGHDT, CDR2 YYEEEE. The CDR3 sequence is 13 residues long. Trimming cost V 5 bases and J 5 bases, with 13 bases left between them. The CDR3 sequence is CASRPEREETQYF. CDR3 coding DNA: TGTGCCAGCAGGCCCGAGAGGGAGGAGACCCAGTACTTC.

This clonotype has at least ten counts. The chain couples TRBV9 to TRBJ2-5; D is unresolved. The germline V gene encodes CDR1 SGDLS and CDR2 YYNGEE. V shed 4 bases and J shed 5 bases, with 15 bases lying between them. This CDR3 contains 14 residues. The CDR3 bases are TGTGCCAGCAGCACAGCTGGCCATAAGGAGACCCAGTACTTC. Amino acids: CASSTAGHKETQYF.

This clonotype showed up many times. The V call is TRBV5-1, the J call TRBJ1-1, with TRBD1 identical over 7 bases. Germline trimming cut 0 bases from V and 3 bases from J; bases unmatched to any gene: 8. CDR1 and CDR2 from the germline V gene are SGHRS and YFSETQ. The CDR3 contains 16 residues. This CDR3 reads CASSLGLGTADTEAFF. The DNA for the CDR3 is TGCGCCAGCAGCTTGGGACTGGGGACAGCGGACACTGAAGCTTTCTTT.

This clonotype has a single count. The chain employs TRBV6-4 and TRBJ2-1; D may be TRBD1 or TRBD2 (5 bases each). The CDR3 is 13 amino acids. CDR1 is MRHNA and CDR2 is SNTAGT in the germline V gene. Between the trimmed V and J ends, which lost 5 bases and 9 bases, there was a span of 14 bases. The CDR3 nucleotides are TGTGCCAGCAGTAGTAGCGAGAGGGGTGAGCAGTTCTTC. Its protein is CASSSSERGEQFF.

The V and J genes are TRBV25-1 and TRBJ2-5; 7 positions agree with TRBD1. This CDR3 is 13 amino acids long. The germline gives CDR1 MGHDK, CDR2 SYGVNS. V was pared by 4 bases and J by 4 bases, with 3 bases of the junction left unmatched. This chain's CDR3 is CASSVAGGETQYF. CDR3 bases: TGTGCCAGCAGTGTTGCAGGGGGAGAGACCCAGTACTTC.

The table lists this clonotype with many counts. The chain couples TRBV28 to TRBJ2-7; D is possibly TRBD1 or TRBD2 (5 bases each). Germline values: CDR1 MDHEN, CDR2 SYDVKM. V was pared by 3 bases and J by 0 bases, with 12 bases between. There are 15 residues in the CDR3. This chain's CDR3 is CASSLGRANSYEQYF. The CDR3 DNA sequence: TGTGCCAGCAGTTTGGGGCGGGCAAACTCCTACGAGCAGTACTTC.

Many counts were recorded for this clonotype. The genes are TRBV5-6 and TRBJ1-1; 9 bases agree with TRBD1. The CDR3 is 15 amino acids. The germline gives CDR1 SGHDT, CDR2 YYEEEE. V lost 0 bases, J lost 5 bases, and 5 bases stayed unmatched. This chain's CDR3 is CASSLAGTGLTEAFF. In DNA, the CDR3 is TGTGCCAGCAGCTTGGCCGGGACAGGGTTGACTGAAGCTTTCTTT.

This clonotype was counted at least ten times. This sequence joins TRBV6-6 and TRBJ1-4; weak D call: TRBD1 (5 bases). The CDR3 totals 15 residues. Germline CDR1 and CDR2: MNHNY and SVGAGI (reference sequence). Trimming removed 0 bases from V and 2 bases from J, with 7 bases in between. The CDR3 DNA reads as TGTGCCAGCAGTTACTCGGGGGGGACTAATGAAAAACTGTTTTTT. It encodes CASSYSGGTNEKLFF.

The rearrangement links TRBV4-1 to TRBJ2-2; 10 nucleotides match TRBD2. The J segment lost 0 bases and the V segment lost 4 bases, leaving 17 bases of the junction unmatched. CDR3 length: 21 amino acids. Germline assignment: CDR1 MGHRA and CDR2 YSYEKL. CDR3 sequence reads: CASSRLGDEREGPPNTGELFF. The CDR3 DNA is TGCGCCAGCAGCCGCCTAGGGGATGAGCGGGAGGGCCCCCCGAACACCGGGGAGCTGTTTTTT.

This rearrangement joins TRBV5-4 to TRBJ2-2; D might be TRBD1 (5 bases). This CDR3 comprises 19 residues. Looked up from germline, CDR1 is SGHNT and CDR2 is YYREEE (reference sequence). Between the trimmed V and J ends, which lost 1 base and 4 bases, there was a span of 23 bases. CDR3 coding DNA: TGTGCCAGCAGCTTGAGGGGCGGAGAAATTGTTTTTGGCACCGGGGAGCTGTTTTTT. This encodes CASSLRGGEIVFGTGELFF.

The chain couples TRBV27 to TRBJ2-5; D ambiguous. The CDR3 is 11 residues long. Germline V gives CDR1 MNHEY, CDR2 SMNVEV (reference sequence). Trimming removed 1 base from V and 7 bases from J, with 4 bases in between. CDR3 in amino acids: CASSLWGTQYF. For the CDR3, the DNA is TGTGCCAGCAGTTTATGGGGGACCCAGTACTTC.

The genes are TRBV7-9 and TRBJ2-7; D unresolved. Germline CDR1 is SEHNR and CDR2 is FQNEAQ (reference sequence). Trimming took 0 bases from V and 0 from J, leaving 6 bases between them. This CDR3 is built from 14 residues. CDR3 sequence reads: CASSLAVRSYEQYF. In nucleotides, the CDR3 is TGTGCCAGCAGCTTAGCGGTCCGCTCCTACGAGCAGTACTTC. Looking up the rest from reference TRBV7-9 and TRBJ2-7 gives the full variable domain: DTGVSQNPRHKITKRGQNVTFRCDPISEHNRLYWYRQTLGQGPEFLTYFQNEAQLEKSRLLSDRFSAERPKGSFSTLEIQRTEQGDSAMYLCASSLAVRSYEQYFGPGTRLTVT.

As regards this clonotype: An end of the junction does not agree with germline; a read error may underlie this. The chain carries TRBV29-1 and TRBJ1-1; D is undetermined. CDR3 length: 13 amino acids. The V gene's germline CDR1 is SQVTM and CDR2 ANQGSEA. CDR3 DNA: TGCAGCGTTGAGGCCGATCTTGGCACTGAAGCTCTCTTT. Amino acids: CSVEADLGTEALF.

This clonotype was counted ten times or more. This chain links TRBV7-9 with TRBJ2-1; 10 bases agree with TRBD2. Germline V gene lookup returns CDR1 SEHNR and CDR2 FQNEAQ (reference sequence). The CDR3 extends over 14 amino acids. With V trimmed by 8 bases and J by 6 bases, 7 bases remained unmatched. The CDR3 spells CASWPGLASNEQFF. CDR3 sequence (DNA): TGTGCCAGCTGGCCGGGACTAGCGAGCAATGAGCAGTTCTTC.

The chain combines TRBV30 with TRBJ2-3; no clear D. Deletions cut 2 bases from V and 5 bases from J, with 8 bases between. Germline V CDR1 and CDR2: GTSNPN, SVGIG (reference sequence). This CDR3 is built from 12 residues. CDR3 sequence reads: CAWSTFGDTQYF. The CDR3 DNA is TGTGCCTGGAGTACCTTTGGAGATACGCAGTATTTT. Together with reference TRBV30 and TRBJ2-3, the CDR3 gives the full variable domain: SQTIHQWPATLVQPVGSPLSLECTVEGTSNPNLYWYRQAAGRGLQLLFYSVGIGQISSEVPQNLSASRPQDRQFILSSKKLLLSDSGFYLCAWSTFGDTQYFGPGTRLTVL.

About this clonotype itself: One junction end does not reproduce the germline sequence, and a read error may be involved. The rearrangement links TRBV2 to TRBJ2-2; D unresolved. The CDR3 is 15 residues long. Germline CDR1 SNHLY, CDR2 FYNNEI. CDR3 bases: TGTGCCGGCAGTGCCGACAAGCCGAACACCGGGGAGCTGTTTTTT. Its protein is CAGSADKPNTGELFF.

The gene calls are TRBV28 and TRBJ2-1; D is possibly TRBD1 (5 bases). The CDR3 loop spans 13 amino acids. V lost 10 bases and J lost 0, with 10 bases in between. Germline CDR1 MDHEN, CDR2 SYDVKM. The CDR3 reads CATRVASYNEQFF. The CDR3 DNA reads TGTGCCACCAGGGTTGCCTCCTACAATGAGCAGTTCTTC.

CDR3 nucleotide sequence: TGTGCCACCAGGGGACGGGAGAACACTGAAGCTTTCTTT. It is translated as CATRGRENTEAFF. This sequence joins TRBV24-1 and TRBJ1-1; tentative D call: TRBD1 (5 bases). Trimming cost V 7 bases and J 1 base, with 9 bases left between them. The CDR3 length is 13 residues. The V gene's germline CDR1 is KGHDR and CDR2 SFDVKD.

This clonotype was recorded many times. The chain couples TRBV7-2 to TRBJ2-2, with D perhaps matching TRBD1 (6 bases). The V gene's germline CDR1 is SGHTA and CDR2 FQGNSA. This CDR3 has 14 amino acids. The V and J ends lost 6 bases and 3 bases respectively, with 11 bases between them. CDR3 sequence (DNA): TGTGCCAGCAGGCGTGGACAGTACACCGGGGAGCTGTTTTTT. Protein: CASRRGQYTGELFF.

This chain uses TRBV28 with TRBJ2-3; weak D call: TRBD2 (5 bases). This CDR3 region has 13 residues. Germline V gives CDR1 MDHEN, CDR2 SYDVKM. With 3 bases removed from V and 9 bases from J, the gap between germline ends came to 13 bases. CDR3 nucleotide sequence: TGTGCCAGCAGTTTGAGAGCGGAAAGCACGCAGTATTTT. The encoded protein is CASSLRAESTQYF. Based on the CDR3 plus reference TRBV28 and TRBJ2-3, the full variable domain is DVKVTQSSRYLVKRTGEKVFLECVQDMDHENMFWYRQDPGLGLRLIYFSYDVKMKEKGDIPEGYSVSREKKERFSLILESASTNQTSMYLCASSLRAESTQYFGPGTRLTVL.